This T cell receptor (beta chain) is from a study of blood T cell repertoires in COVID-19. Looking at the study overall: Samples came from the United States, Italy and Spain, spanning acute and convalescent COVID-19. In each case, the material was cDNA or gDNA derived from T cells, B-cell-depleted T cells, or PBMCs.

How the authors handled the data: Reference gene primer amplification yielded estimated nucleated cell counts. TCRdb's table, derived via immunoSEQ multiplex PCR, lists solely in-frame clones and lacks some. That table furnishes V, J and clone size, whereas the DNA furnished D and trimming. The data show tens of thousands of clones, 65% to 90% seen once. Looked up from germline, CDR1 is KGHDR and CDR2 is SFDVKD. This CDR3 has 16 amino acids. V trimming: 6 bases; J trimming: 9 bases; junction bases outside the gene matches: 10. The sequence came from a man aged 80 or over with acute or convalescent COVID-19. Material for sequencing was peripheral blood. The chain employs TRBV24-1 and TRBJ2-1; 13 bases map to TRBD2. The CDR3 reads CATSRTSGSDASEQFF. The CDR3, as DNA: TGTGCCACCAGTCGGACTAGCGGGAGTGACGCTAGTGAGCAGTTCTTC.